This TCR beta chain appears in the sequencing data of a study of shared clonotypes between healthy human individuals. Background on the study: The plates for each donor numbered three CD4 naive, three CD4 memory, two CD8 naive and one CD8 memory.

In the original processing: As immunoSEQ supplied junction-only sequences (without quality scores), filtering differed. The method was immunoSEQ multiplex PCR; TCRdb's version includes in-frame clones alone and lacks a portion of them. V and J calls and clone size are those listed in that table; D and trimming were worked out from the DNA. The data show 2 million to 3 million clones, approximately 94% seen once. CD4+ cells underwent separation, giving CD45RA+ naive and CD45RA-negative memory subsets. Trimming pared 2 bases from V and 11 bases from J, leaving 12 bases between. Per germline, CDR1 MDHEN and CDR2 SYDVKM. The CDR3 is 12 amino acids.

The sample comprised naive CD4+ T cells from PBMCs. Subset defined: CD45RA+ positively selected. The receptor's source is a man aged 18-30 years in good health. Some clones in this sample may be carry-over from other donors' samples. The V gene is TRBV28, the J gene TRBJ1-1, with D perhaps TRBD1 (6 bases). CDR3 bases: TGTGCCAGCAGTTTAGTCAGGGGCGAGGCTTTCTTT. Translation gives CASSLVRGEAFF. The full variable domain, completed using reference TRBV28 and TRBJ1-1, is DVKVTQSSRYLVKRTGEKVFLECVQDMDHENMFWYRQDPGLGLRLIYFSYDVKMKEKGDIPEGYSVSREKKERFSLILESASTNQTSMYLCASSLVRGEAFFGQGTRLTVV.